This TCR beta chain was observed in a study of blood T cells in healthy people across ages. General study findings and limits: Unsorted PBMC input precluded a conclusive naive versus antigen-experienced comparison. Investigators viewed diversity estimates from one million T cells as underestimates, the study reported.

To note about this clonotype: Its cognate antigen is unknown.

Collection of roughly 9.6 milliliters of peripheral blood was performed for each donor. The CDR3 is made up of 13 amino acids. The V and J ends lost 4 bases and 8 bases respectively, with 11 bases between them. Alongside a J-beta primer mix, a sample-barcoded 5' primer served in a second PCR lasting about 7 to 11 cycles. Every cDNA molecule carried a tag from a template-switch adaptor bearing 12 random nucleotides. Each CDR3 protein gets one entry after TCRdb re-called the 5' RACE reads with MiXCR. The data show hundreds of thousands of distinct CDR3 sequences, around 43% seen once. This chain uses TRBV12-3 or TRBV12-4 with TRBJ1-4; no firm D call. The source material was blood. This clonotype was sampled from a man aged 55 to 70 in good health. This chain's CDR3 is CASSSQLKEKLFF. The CDR3 DNA is TGTGCCAGCAGTTCTCAATTGAAAGAAAAACTGTTTTTT.